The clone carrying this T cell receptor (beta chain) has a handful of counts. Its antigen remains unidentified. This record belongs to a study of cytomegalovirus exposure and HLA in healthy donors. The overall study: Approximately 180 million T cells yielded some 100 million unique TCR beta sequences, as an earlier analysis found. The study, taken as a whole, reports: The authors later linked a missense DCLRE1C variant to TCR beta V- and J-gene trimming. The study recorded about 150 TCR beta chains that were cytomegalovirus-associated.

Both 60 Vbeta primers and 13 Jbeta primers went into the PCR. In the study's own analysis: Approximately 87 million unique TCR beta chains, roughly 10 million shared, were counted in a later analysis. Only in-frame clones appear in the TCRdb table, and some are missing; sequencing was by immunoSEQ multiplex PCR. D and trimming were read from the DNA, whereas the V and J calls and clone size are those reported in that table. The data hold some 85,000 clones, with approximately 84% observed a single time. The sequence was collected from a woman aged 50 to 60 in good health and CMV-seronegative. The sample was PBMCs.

The CDR3 region has the DNA TGTGCCAGCAGCTTGGGCGGGGTAGGCTATGGCTACACCTTC. It translates to CASSLGGVGYGYTF. V is TRBV13 and J is TRBJ1-2; D is unclear. Germline V lookup: CDR1 PRHDT, CDR2 FYEKMQ (reference sequence). CDR3 length equals 14 residues. The V and J ends lost 3 bases and 4 bases respectively, with 12 bases between them.